The 9 T cell receptor beta chains listed next were all sequenced from one sample in a study of PD-1 blockade in classical Hodgkin lymphoma. Libraries were prepared by immunoSEQ multiplex PCR; TCRdb keeps only in-frame clonotypes and omits some of them. The data contain about 40,000 clones, about 87% of them seen just once; the ten biggest clones take up approximately 9.1%. Relapse was seen in all patients after autologous stem cell transplantation, and brentuximab vedotin exposure was variable. Sequences were derived from peripheral blood mononuclear cells (PBMCs), sampled at baseline. Source of these receptors: a human donor with classical Hodgkin lymphoma.

This sequence joins TRBV4-3 and TRBJ2-7; D gene uncertain. V shed 0 bases and J shed 2 bases, with 11 bases lying between them. The CDR3 runs 15 residues. Germline values: CDR1 LGHNA, CDR2 YSLEER. The CDR3 region has the DNA TGCGCCAGCAGCCAAGAATTAGTCGGAGCCTACGAGCAGTACTTC. Its translation: CASSQELVGAYEQYF.

V and J are TRBV5-6 and TRBJ2-5; D is uncertain. This CDR3 contains 14 residues. The germline gives CDR1 SGHDT, CDR2 YYEEEE. V shed 1 base and J shed 1 base, with 8 bases lying between them. The CDR3 coding sequence is TGTGCCAGCAGCTTGTCTGGTGGCCAAGAGACCCAGTACTTC. It specifies CASSLSGGQETQYF.

This sequence joins TRBV7-8 and TRBJ1-3; possibly TRBD1 for D (5 bases). V lost 1 base and J 2 bases, leaving 9 bases between the germline ends. Per germline, CDR1 SGHVS and CDR2 FQNEAQ. The CDR3 runs to 15 residues. The CDR3 sequence: CASSLVGGAGNTIYF. The DNA of the CDR3 is TGTGCCAGCAGCTTAGTGGGGGGAGCTGGAAACACCATATATTTT.

The chain couples TRBV7-9 to TRBJ1-2; 7 nucleotides align to TRBD1. V was clipped by 1 base and J by 4 bases; unmatched bases: 6. In germline, CDR1 is SEHNR, CDR2 FQNEAQ (reference sequence). This CDR3 is 15 amino acids long. The CDR3 DNA follows: TGTGCCAGCAGCTTAGGGCAGGGGGTGACCTATGGCTACACCTTC. Its translation is CASSLGQGVTYGYTF.

The chain joins TRBV4-2 to TRBJ2-5; 8 bases are a match to TRBD2. This CDR3 has 17 residues. The V segment lost 0 bases and the J segment 2 bases; nucleotides outside the gene matches: 8. CDR1 and CDR2 from the germline V gene are LGHNA and YNFKEQ. As DNA, the CDR3 is TGTGCCAGCAGCCAAGATGGGCCTAGCGGGTTACAAGAGACCCAGTACTTC. This sequence encodes CASSQDGPSGLQETQYF.

V and J are TRBV29-1 and TRBJ2-1, with D possibly being TRBD1 or TRBD2 (5 bases each). Germline-derived CDR1 and CDR2 are SQVTM and ANQGSEA. The CDR3 contains 13 residues. Trimming pared 3 bases from V and 7 bases from J, leaving 13 bases between. The CDR3 nucleotides read TGCAGCGTTGAGAGGGGAGCAGGGAATGAGCAGTTCTTC. It translates to CSVERGAGNEQFF.

V usage is TRBV5-6 and J usage is TRBJ2-3; 7 positions agree with TRBD2. Per the germline V gene, CDR1 is SGHDT and CDR2 is YYEEEE. There are 15 residues in the CDR3. The ends lost 0 bases at V and 3 bases at J; junction bases unmatched: 4. The CDR3 protein is CASSLDASGTDTQYF. The CDR3 DNA reads TGTGCCAGCAGCTTGGATGCTAGCGGAACAGATACGCAGTATTTT.

This clone was observed a few times. In the same sample, other DNA sequences code for this CDR3. The chain combines TRBV5-5 with TRBJ2-5; 7 bases match TRBD1. Germline V gene data show CDR1 as SGHKS and CDR2 as YYEKEE (reference sequence). Trimming at V came to 5 bases and at J to 4 bases, leaving 2 bases not matched to a gene. The CDR3 length is 12 residues. In DNA, the CDR3 is TGTGCCAGCAGTCGACAGGGAGAGACCCAGTACTTC. This translates into CASSRQGETQYF. The complete variable domain, with remaining parts taken from reference TRBV5-5 and TRBJ2-5, reads DAGVTQSPTHLIKTRGQQVTLRCSPISGHKSVSWYQQVLGQGPQFIFQYYEKEERGRGNFPDRFSARQFPNYSSELNVNALLLGDSALYLCASSRQGETQYFGPGTRLLVL.

This chain links TRBV4-3 with TRBJ2-1; 11 bases map to TRBD2. V lost 4 bases and J lost 2; bases outside the gene matches: 1. CDR3 size: 15 residues. Per germline, CDR1 LGHNA and CDR2 YSLEER. The CDR3 sequence: CASSPTSGAYNEQFF. The CDR3, as DNA: TGCGCCAGCAGCCCGACTAGCGGGGCCTACAATGAGCAGTTCTTC.